This TCR beta chain was sequenced during a study of beta chain features in type 1 diabetes. Study results and caveats: Patients with Type 1 diabetes showed moderately but significantly shorter TCRB CDR3s in all four CD4+ subsets.

The authors reverse transcribed all of the isolated RNA, so sequencing captured expressed TCRB transcripts. Clones were sequenced by immunoSEQ multiplex PCR, and TCRdb holds only the in-frame ones, with some missing. The sample includes roughly 340,000 clones, around an eighth of them seen just once. Deletions cut 2 bases from V and 4 bases from J, with 8 bases between. Germline CDR1 and CDR2: SEHNR and FQNEAQ (reference sequence). The CDR3 extends over 13 amino acids. Comment on this clone: Its specificity is not known.

Source material: naive CD4+ T cells from blood. The receptor's source is a young woman with type 1 diabetes. The rearrangement links TRBV7-9 to TRBJ2-5; tentative D call: TRBD2 (6 bases). The CDR3, as DNA: TGTGCCAGCAGCTTACCAGCGGGAGAGACCCAGTACTTC. The encoded protein is CASSLPAGETQYF.